These 16 T cell receptor beta chains came from one sample sequenced in a study of T cells in Graves' hyperthyroidism and ophthalmopathy. Researchers took RNA transcripts and amplified the TCR beta CDR3 regions from them. First-round RT-PCR of the TCR CDR3 relied on the HTBI primer set. TCRdb independently ran MiXCR on the multiplex PCR reads; one entry per CDR3 protein. Counted here are 350,000 to 500,000 distinct CDR3 sequences, roughly an eighth occurring once; the ten biggest clones make up approximately 5.3%. Material: blood. These receptors all come from a woman between 18 and 29 years old with Graves' hyperthyroidism.

The V call is TRBV5-6, the J call TRBJ1-2; D may be TRBD1 (5 bases). The V and J ends lost 4 bases and 4 bases respectively, with 20 bases between them. Looked up from germline, CDR1 is SGHDT and CDR2 is YYEEEE. This CDR3 is 16 amino acids long. The CDR3 region is CASSLSRGAPFYGYTF. The CDR3 DNA is TGTGCCAGCAGCCTGTCTAGAGGGGCGCCTTTCTATGGCTACACCTTC.

There are many counts of this clonotype. The V call is TRBV7-2, the J call TRBJ2-4, with 10 bases aligning to TRBD2. Germline-derived CDR1 and CDR2 are SGHTA and FQGNSA. Trimming took 1 base from V and 1 from J; bases not matched to a gene: 10. The length of the CDR3 is 19 residues. CDR3 DNA sequence: TGTGCCAGCAGCTTAGTTCCAGCGGGAGGGTTCGGGGCCAAAAACATTCAGTACTTC. As protein: CASSLVPAGGFGAKNIQYF.

This clonotype was counted only a few times. V and J are TRBV9 and TRBJ2-1; D might be TRBD1 (6 bases). CDR1 SGDLS and CDR2 YYNGEE come from the germline V gene. The CDR3 runs 15 residues. V lost 2 bases, J lost 0 bases, and 9 bases lay in between. The CDR3 reads CASSVTGSSYNEQFF. DNA for the CDR3: TGTGCCAGCAGCGTTACAGGGAGCTCCTACAATGAGCAGTTCTTC.

The table lists this clonotype with a few counts. The genes are TRBV20-1 and TRBJ1-1; 9 nucleotides agree with TRBD1. The CDR3 length is 14 residues. Germline CDR1 reads DFQATT; CDR2 reads SNEGSKA (reference sequence). V gave up 2 bases and J gave up 3 bases; unmatched junction bases: 4. CDR3 region: CSARPWTGDTEAFF. CDR3 sequence (DNA): TGCAGTGCTAGACCCTGGACAGGGGACACTGAAGCTTTCTTT.

This clonotype was observed many times. The gene calls are TRBV2 and TRBJ2-1; D might be TRBD1 or TRBD2, each matching 6 bases. The CDR3 runs 14 residues. V was pared by 8 bases and J by 4 bases, with 15 bases between. Germline CDR1 and CDR2: SNHLY and FYNNEI. CDR3 DNA sequence: TGTGCCAGCCCGGGGGCCAGCTCTTACAATGAGCAGTTCTTC. Amino acids: CASPGASSYNEQFF.

The chain is built from TRBV27 and TRBJ2-1; TRBD2 aligns across 7 bases. CDR3 length: 12 residues. Unmatched junction bases numbered 6, after V lost 11 bases and J lost 5 bases. Germline CDR1 reads MNHEY; CDR2 reads SMNVEV (reference sequence). CDR3 protein: CASGLFNNEQFF. CDR3 bases: TGTGCCTCGGGACTATTCAACAATGAGCAGTTCTTC.

The sample holds many counts of this clonotype. The chain has TRBV28 and TRBJ2-1; 10 nucleotides match TRBD2. The length of the CDR3 is 15 residues. Germline CDR1 and CDR2: MDHEN and SYDVKM. J lost 4 bases, V lost 5 bases, and 5 bases had no gene match. Here the CDR3 reads CASSLLAGNYNEQFF. As DNA, the CDR3 is TGTGCCAGCAGTCTACTAGCGGGAAATTACAATGAGCAGTTCTTC.

The chain has TRBV9 and TRBJ2-3, with D possibly being TRBD2 (5 bases). V gave up 0 bases and J gave up 4 bases, with 12 bases separating them. The CDR3 spans 15 residues. CDR1 SGDLS and CDR2 YYNGEE come from the germline V gene. The chain's CDR3 is CASSVAAGRADTQYF. As DNA, the CDR3 is TGTGCCAGCAGCGTAGCGGCGGGCCGGGCAGATACGCAGTATTTT.

This clonotype appeared once. The germline gene is not matched at one end of the junction; a read error may be the cause. The rearrangement links TRBV6-5 to TRBJ2-1; the D gene could be TRBD1 or TRBD2 (5 bases each). The CDR3 is 14 residues long. CDR1 and CDR2 (germline): MNHEY, SVGAGI. The CDR3: CASSFGTGYTEQFF. CDR3 DNA: TGTGCCAGCAGTTTTGGGACCGGCTACACTGAGCAGTTCTTC.

In this sample, this clonotype turned up many times. The chain uses TRBV28 and TRBJ2-5, with unresolved D. The germline V and J ends were trimmed by 2 bases and 3 bases, with 10 bases remaining between them. Germline V CDR1 and CDR2: MDHEN, SYDVKM. This CDR3 has 14 amino acids. The CDR3 sequence is CASSLVKIKETQYF. CDR3 nucleotide sequence: TGTGCCAGCAGTTTAGTGAAAATAAAAGAGACCCAGTACTTC.

Concerning this clonotype itself: One end of the junction does not line up with germline, which may come from a read error. This rearrangement joins TRBV11-2 to TRBJ1-5; D gene uncertain. The CDR3 consists of 14 residues. The germline V gene has CDR1 SGHAT and CDR2 FQNNGV. The CDR3 protein is CASSLEPSNQPRHF. The CDR3 DNA is TGTGCCAGCAGCTTAGAGCCTAGCAATCAGCCCCGGCATTTT.

The chain is built from TRBV19 and TRBJ2-6; D is unresolved. The germline V gene encodes CDR1 LNHDA and CDR2 SQIVND (reference sequence). This CDR3 has 14 residues. With 3 bases removed from V and 2 bases from J, the gap between germline ends came to 5 bases. The CDR3 DNA sequence: TGTGCCAGTAGTATCACAGCTGGGGCCAACGTCCTGACTTTC. Amino acid sequence: CASSITAGANVLTF.

The table lists this clonotype with many counts. The genes are TRBV11-2 and TRBJ2-5; D is ambiguous. Germline assignment: CDR1 SGHAT and CDR2 FQNNGV. Between the trimmed V and J ends, which lost 4 bases and 4 bases, there was a span of 10 bases. The CDR3 runs to 13 residues. Written as DNA, the CDR3 is TGTGCCAGCAGCTCCTATTCTGGAGAGACCCAGTACTTC. Protein sequence: CASSSYSGETQYF.

The V gene is TRBV11-3, the J gene TRBJ1-1; TRBD1 matches at 8 bases. Germline CDR1 and CDR2: SGHNT and YENEEA. V dropped 3 bases and J dropped 7; count of bases not matched to a gene: 10. The CDR3 sequence is 15 residues long. In DNA, the CDR3 is TGTGCCAGCAGCTTCGGGCAGGGGGCTCCATATGAAGCTTTCTTT. As protein: CASSFGQGAPYEAFF.

The chain couples TRBV7-8 to TRBJ2-7, with D perhaps given as TRBD1 or TRBD2 (5 bases each). Germline loops: CDR1 SGHVS, CDR2 FQNEAQ. This CDR3 region has 15 residues. V was pared by 1 base and J by 6 bases, with 16 bases between. CDR3: CASSLVGQGVGEQYF. The CDR3 coding sequence is TGTGCCAGCAGCTTAGTGGGGCAGGGAGTCGGCGAGCAGTACTTC.

This clonotype was found many times. J is TRBJ2-1 and V is TRBV12-3 or TRBV12-4; TRBD1 might be the D (6 bases). The V end lost 5 bases, the J end lost 4 bases, and 18 bases lay between the germline ends. The length of the CDR3 is 16 residues. For the CDR3, the DNA is TGTGCCAGCAGTGAAAGAGGGGTAGGGACATACAATGAGCAGTTCTTC. It encodes CASSERGVGTYNEQFF.